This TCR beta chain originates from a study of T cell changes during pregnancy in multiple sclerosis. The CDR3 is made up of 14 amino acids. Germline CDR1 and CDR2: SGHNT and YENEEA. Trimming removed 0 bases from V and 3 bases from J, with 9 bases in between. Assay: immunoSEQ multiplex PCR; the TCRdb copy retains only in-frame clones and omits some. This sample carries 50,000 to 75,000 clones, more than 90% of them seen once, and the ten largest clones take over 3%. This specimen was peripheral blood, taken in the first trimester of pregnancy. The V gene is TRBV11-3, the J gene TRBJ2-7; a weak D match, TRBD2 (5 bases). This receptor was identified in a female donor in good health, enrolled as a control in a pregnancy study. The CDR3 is CASSLDEGFYEQYF. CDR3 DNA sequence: TGTGCCAGCAGCTTAGACGAGGGATTCTACGAGCAGTACTTC.